The rows below give T cell receptor beta chains drawn from one sample of a study of radiation and T cells in renal cell carcinoma. The method was immunoSEQ multiplex PCR; TCRdb's version includes in-frame clones alone and lacks a portion of them. The sample shows approximately 13,000 clones, just over 55% of them seen only once. Sample: tumor tissue, taken from a patient whose treatment was nephrectomy without radiotherapy. These receptor sequences come from a man aged 50 to 59 with renal cell carcinoma. CDR3s include the opening cysteine and the closing phenylalanine or tryptophan. The order of the fields is J gene, D gene, V gene, CDR3 length, clone size, CDR3 DNA, CDR3 protein. D genes are given only for firm matches. Clone size appears in some rows only: once, few, many, or a class for an expanded clone.

J gene: TRBJ1-2
D gene: TRBD1
V gene: TRBV6-5
CDR3 length: 11
clone size: .
CDR3 DNA: TGTGCCAGCACCCCCGGACAGGGAGACACCTTC
CDR3 protein: CASTPGQGDTF

J gene: TRBJ1-1
D gene: .
V gene: TRBV7-8
CDR3 length: 12
clone size: .
CDR3 DNA: TGTGCCAGCAGCTTAGCGGGGGGGACGGCTTTCTTT
CDR3 protein: CASSLAGGTAFF

J gene: TRBJ1-6
D gene: TRBD1
V gene: TRBV19
CDR3 length: 15
clone size: .
CDR3 DNA: TGTGCCAGTAGGGACAGGGAGATAGGAAATTCACCCCTCCACTTT
CDR3 protein: CASRDREIGNSPLHF

J gene: TRBJ2-3
D gene: .
V gene: TRBV9
CDR3 length: 15
clone size: .
CDR3 DNA: TGTGCCAGCAGTTTCCTCGGACCCGGCACAGATACGCAGTATTTT
CDR3 protein: CASSFLGPGTDTQYF

J gene: TRBJ1-1
D gene: .
V gene: TRBV4-1
CDR3 length: 17
clone size: .
CDR3 DNA: TGCGCCAGCAGCCAAGAAAAAAGACAGCGAACGAACACTGAAGCTTTCTTT
CDR3 protein: CASSQEKRQRTNTEAFF

J gene: TRBJ1-6
D gene: .
V gene: TRBV6-1
CDR3 length: 12
clone size: .
CDR3 DNA: TGTGCCAGCAGTAGGGGAGATTCACCCCTCCACTTT
CDR3 protein: CASSRGDSPLHF

J gene: TRBJ2-3
D gene: .
V gene: TRBV18
CDR3 length: 13
clone size: .
CDR3 DNA: TGTGCCAGCTCCCGGGAAAGCACAGATACGCAGTATTTT
CDR3 protein: CASSRESTDTQYF

J gene: TRBJ2-3
D gene: .
V gene: TRBV19
CDR3 length: 14
clone size: .
CDR3 DNA: TGTGCCAGTAGTTTCGGGGCGAGCACAGATACGCAGTATTTT
CDR3 protein: CASSFGASTDTQYF

J gene: TRBJ1-3
D gene: .
V gene: TRBV5-1
CDR3 length: 15
clone size: few
CDR3 DNA: TGCGCCAGCAGCTCCACAGGGTCCTCTGGAAACACCATATATTTT
CDR3 protein: CASSSTGSSGNTIYF

J gene: TRBJ1-1
D gene: .
V gene: TRBV7-9
CDR3 length: 14
clone size: medium-sized
CDR3 DNA: TGTGCCAGCAGCTTAGCAGCCATTGGGCTTGAAGCTTTCTTT
CDR3 protein: CASSLAAIGLEAFF

J gene: TRBJ1-2
D gene: TRBD1
V gene: TRBV5-6
CDR3 length: 15
clone size: .
CDR3 DNA: TGTGCCAGCAGTCTGGACAGGGGGATTAACCATGGCTACACCTTC
CDR3 protein: CASSLDRGINHGYTF

J gene: TRBJ2-7
D gene: .
V gene: TRBV18
CDR3 length: 14
clone size: .
CDR3 DNA: TGTGCCAGCTCACAAAGACAGCAAACCTACGAGCAGTACTTC
CDR3 protein: CASSQRQQTYEQYF

J gene: TRBJ1-2
D gene: .
V gene: TRBV2
CDR3 length: 14
clone size: few
CDR3 DNA: TGTGCCAGCAGTGTCCAGGGTCCTGACTATGGCTACACCTTC
CDR3 protein: CASSVQGPDYGYTF

J gene: TRBJ2-3
D gene: .
V gene: TRBV7-2
CDR3 length: 14
clone size: .
CDR3 DNA: TGTGCCAGCAGCTTAGCGGGAAAGACAGATACGCAGTATTTT
CDR3 protein: CASSLAGKTDTQYF

J gene: TRBJ1-3
D gene: .
V gene: TRBV6-5
CDR3 length: 15
clone size: .
CDR3 DNA: TGTGCCAGCAGTCAGCTAAACAGATTTGGAAACACCATATATTTT
CDR3 protein: CASSQLNRFGNTIYF

J gene: TRBJ1-1
D gene: .
V gene: TRBV6-1
CDR3 length: 14
clone size: .
CDR3 DNA: TGTGCCAGCAGTGAAGCCCCCCGGGGGCGCGTGGCTTTCTTT
CDR3 protein: CASSEAPRGRVAFF

J gene: TRBJ1-2
D gene: TRBD1
V gene: TRBV30
CDR3 length: 13
clone size: .
CDR3 DNA: TGTGCCGGGGGGACAGGCGTAGACTATGGCTACACCTTC
CDR3 protein: CAGGTGVDYGYTF

J gene: TRBJ2-4
D gene: .
V gene: TRBV19
CDR3 length: 14
clone size: .
CDR3 DNA: TGTGCCAGTAGGGAGGGCTCTCTTGGAAACATTCAGTACTTC
CDR3 protein: CASREGSLGNIQYF

J gene: TRBJ2-7
D gene: .
V gene: TRBV2
CDR3 length: 15
clone size: .
CDR3 DNA: TGTGCCAGCAGTGAAGAAGTTACCGGCTCCTACGAGCAGTACTTC
CDR3 protein: CASSEEVTGSYEQYF

J gene: TRBJ1-5
D gene: .
V gene: TRBV9
CDR3 length: 14
clone size: .
CDR3 DNA: TGTGCCAGCAGCCCCGAACAGGGTACCCAGCCCCAGCATTTT
CDR3 protein: CASSPEQGTQPQHF

J gene: TRBJ1-1
D gene: TRBD1
V gene: TRBV5-1
CDR3 length: 16
clone size: .
CDR3 DNA: TGCGCCAGCAGCCTCGGACAGGGGGCAAGGGGCACTGAAGCTTTCTTT
CDR3 protein: CASSLGQGARGTEAFF

J gene: TRBJ1-5
D gene: .
V gene: TRBV18
CDR3 length: 15
clone size: .
CDR3 DNA: TGTGCCAGCTCACCACTCCAAGGGAGCAATCAGCCCCAGCATTTT
CDR3 protein: CASSPLQGSNQPQHF

J gene: TRBJ1-2
D gene: .
V gene: TRBV5-6
CDR3 length: 15
clone size: .
CDR3 DNA: TGTGCCAGCATCTCGGGAGGGGGGACAATCTATGGCTACACCTTC
CDR3 protein: CASISGGGTIYGYTF

J gene: TRBJ1-6
D gene: .
V gene: TRBV14
CDR3 length: 13
clone size: .
CDR3 DNA: TGTGCCAGCAGCCAAGAAGGCAGTAGCCCCCTCCACTTT
CDR3 protein: CASSQEGSSPLHF

J gene: TRBJ1-5
D gene: .
V gene: TRBV5-5
CDR3 length: 13
clone size: few
CDR3 DNA: TGTGCCAGCAGCTTGGCAGGGGTTCAGCCCCAGCATTTT
CDR3 protein: CASSLAGVQPQHF

J gene: TRBJ1-6
D gene: .
V gene: TRBV11-2
CDR3 length: 18
clone size: .
CDR3 DNA: TGTGCCAGCAGCTTAGATCTGGGGATAAAATCCTATAATTCACCCCTCCACTTT
CDR3 protein: CASSLDLGIKSYNSPLHF

J gene: TRBJ2-1
D gene: .
V gene: TRBV5-1
CDR3 length: 16
clone size: .
CDR3 DNA: TGCGCCAGCAGCTTGGACGGGGGACCTATTTACAATGAGCAGTTCTTC
CDR3 protein: CASSLDGGPIYNEQFF

J gene: TRBJ2-6
D gene: .
V gene: TRBV11-2
CDR3 length: 15
clone size: .
CDR3 DNA: TGTGCCAGCAGACAGACAGGCGGTGGGGCCAACGTCCTGACTTTC
CDR3 protein: CASRQTGGGANVLTF

J gene: TRBJ1-5
D gene: .
V gene: TRBV18
CDR3 length: 14
clone size: few
CDR3 DNA: TGTGCCAGCTCACCCCAGACAGGCTATCAGCCCCAGCATTTT
CDR3 protein: CASSPQTGYQPQHF